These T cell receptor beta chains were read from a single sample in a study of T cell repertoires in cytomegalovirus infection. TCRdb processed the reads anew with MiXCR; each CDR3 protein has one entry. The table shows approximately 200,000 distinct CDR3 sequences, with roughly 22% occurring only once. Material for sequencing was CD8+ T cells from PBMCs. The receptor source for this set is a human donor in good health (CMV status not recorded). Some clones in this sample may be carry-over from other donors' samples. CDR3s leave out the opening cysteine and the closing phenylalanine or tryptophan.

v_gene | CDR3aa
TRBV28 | ASSLYGKVGPRQY
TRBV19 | ASSGGPMNTGELF
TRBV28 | ATYGSNYGYT
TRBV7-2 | ASSLSGSGNTEAF
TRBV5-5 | ASSRWGADTEAF
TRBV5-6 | ASSGGTSGYNEQF
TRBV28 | ASRPPHDISGANVLT
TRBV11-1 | ASSSGELHGYT
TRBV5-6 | ASTFSGGYYEQY
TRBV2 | ASRAGQGGLMNTEAF
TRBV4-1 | ASSQGRQVDETQY
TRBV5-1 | ASSASTGGGTGELF
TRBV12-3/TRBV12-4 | ASSPPGWNTGELF
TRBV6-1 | ASSYNPLYNEQF
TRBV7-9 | ASSLVGGTLVNEQF
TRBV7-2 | ASSKGDGYT
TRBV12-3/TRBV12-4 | ASSLDGWTEAF
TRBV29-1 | SVEGGASRPGELF
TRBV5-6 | ASRPGRFRPGNTEAF
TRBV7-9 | ASSPLLAGGHYNEQF
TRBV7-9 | ASSSRGQGIMNTEAF
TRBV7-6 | ASRTQPLDSTDTQY
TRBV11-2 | ASSLSSGDLGF
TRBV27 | ASLSVPGEQF
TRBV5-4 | ASSAWTEETQY
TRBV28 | ASGTTRGGTEAF
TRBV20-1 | SATGTGAHTEAF
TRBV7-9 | ASSPTVPGANTEAF
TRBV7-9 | ASSSSSYNEQF
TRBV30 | AWSSGMNTEAF
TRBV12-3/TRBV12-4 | ASSATGTGVWNEQF
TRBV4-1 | ASVSGVAEAF
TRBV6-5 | ASSYSRVYEQY
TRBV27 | ASSLFGGTEAF
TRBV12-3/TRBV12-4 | ASSSQGNTIY
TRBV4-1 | ASSHQQGQPQH
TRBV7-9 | ASSSDTEPGGYT
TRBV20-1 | SARSGDRYEQY
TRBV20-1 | SARGTGLNTEAF
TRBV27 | ASSPSRAINQPQH
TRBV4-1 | ASSQDLLSYEQY
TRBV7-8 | ASSLVWGGGEQY
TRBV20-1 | SASNLVNTEAF
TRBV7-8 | ASSLAQERGPHNEQF
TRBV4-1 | ASSATQEVNTIY
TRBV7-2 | ASSLAARASTDTQY
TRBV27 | ASSWGDPQETQY
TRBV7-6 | ASRDRNSNSPLH
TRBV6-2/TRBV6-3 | ASNQLAGDTDTQY
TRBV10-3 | AISEAPGQMNSPLH
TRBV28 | AIRPAQGNFYEQY
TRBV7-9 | ASMKGRETQY
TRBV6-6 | ASGSNTIY
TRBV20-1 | SARGLEQYNSPLH
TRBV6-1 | ASTPGTGYYGYT
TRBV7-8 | ASGGGNTEAF
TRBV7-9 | ASRSGTDTQY
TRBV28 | ATGQGGNQPQH
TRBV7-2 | ASSADRANYGYT